This T cell receptor beta chain originates from a study of control samples from healthy donors and cancer patients. Repertoires were generated with immunoSEQ multiplex PCR, while TCRdb's copy carries only in-frame clones and drops some. The profile shows 120,000 or so clones, more than 80% of them singletons. Germline V gene data show CDR1 as MDHEN and CDR2 as SYDVKM. The CDR3 spans 16 residues. V gave up 4 bases and J gave up 4 bases, with 17 bases separating them. Specimen: blood. This receptor was obtained from a man aged 18-30 years in good health. The chain combines TRBV28 with TRBJ2-1, with D maybe TRBD2 (5 bases). The CDR3, as DNA: TGTGCCAGCAGTTCCAGAGAAGCGGACCATTACAATGAGCAGTTCTTC. Protein product: CASSSREADHYNEQFF.